The present T cell receptor beta chain was sequenced within a study of T cells after yellow fever vaccination. On the study more broadly: Fractions of low cell number were prepared using SMART-Seq v4 Ultra Low Input.

This clonotype was counted ten times or more. TCRdb ran MiXCR on the 5' RACE reads and lists one entry per CDR3 protein. The table includes 250,000 or so distinct CDR3 sequences, approximately 3.5% detected once. The germline V gene has CDR1 DFQATT and CDR2 SNEGSKA (reference sequence). This CDR3 is built from 13 residues. The V end lost 5 bases, the J end lost 4 bases, and 14 bases lay between the germline ends. The chain uses TRBV20-1 and TRBJ2-5; tentatively, D is TRBD2 (6 bases). Sequencing used PBMCs, obtained 15 days after the yellow fever booster vaccination. The receptor comes from a young man who received the YFV17D yellow fever vaccine. Here the CDR3 DNA reads TGCAGTGCTCCCCGGGGAGGTCGAGAGACCCAGTACTTC. Translation gives CSAPRGGRETQYF.